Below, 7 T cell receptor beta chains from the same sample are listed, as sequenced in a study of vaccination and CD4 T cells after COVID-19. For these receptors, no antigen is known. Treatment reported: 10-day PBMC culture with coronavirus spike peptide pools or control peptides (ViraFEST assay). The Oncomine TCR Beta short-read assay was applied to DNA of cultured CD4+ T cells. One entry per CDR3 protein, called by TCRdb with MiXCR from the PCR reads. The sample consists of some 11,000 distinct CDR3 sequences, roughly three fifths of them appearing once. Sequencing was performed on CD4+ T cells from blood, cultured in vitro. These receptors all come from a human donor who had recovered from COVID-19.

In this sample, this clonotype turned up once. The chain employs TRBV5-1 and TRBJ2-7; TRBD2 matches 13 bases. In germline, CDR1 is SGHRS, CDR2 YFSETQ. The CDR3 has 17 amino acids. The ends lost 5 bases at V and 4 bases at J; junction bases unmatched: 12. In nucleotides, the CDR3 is TGCGCCAGCAGACCCCAACTAGCGGGAGGGCCTTCGTACGAGCAGTACTTC. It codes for CASRPQLAGGPSYEQYF.

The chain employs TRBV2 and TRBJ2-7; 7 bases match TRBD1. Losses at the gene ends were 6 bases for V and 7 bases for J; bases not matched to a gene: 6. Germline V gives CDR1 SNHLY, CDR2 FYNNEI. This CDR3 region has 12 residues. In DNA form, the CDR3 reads TGTGCCAGCAGCCGGGGACAGAGTGAGCAGTACTTC. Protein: CASSRGQSEQYF.

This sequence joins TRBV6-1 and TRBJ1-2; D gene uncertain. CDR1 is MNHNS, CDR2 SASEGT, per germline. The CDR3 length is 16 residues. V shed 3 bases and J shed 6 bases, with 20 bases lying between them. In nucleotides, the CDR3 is TGTGCCAGCAGTGACAACTTTTGGGAGGCTAGAAATGGCTACACCTTC. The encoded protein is CASSDNFWEARNGYTF.

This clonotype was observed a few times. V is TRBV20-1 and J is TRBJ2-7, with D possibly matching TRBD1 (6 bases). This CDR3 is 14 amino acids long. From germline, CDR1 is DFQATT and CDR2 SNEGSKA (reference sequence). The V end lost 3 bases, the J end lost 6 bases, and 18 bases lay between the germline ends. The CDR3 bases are TGCAGTGCTAGTCCGGGCCCTCAGGGGAGCGAGCAGTACTTC. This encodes CSASPGPQGSEQYF.

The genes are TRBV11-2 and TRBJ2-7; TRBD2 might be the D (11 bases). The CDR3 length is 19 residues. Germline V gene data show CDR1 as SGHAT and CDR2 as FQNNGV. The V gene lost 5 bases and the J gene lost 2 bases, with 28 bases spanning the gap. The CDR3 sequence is CASSQIRDRGLAATYEQYF. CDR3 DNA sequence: TGTGCCAGCAGCCAGATCCGGGACAGGGGACTAGCGGCTACCTACGAGCAGTACTTC.

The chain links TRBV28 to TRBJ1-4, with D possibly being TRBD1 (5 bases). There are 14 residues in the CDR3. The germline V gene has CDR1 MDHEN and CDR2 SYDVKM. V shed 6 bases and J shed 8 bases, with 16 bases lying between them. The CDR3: CASSRGPAGEKLFF. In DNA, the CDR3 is TGTGCCAGCAGCCGGGGACCAGCGGGGGAAAAACTGTTTTTT. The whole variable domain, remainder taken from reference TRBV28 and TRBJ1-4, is DVKVTQSSRYLVKRTGEKVFLECVQDMDHENMFWYRQDPGLGLRLIYFSYDVKMKEKGDIPEGYSVSREKKERFSLILESASTNQTSMYLCASSRGPAGEKLFFGSGTQLSVL.

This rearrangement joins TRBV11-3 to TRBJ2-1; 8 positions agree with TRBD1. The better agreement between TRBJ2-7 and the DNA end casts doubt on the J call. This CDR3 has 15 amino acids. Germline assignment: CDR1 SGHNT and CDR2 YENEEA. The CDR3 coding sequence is TGTGCCAGCAGCGAAGGACAGGGACCCTCCTACGAGCAGTACTTC. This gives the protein CASSEGQGPSYEQYF.